This T cell receptor beta chain was documented in a study of CD8+CD57+ T cells in acquired aplastic anemia. Notes on the study in general: There were about 27 CD8+ CDR3 sequences that occurred in both patients and controls.

This clonotype was picked up many times. The antigen remains undetermined. Profiling of TCR beta VDJ combinations and CDR3 sequences used genomic DNA as template. TCRdb processed the reads anew with MiXCR; each CDR3 protein has one entry. Among over 250,000 distinct CDR3 sequences listed, roughly 61% were seen once. Those patients picked for sequencing had displayed CD8+CD57+ cell expansion on flow cytometry. Patients were treatment-naive when blood was sampled. This CDR3 comprises 16 residues. Germline CDR1 SGHTS, CDR2 YDEGEE. V was shortened by 4 bases and J by 4 bases, with 15 bases between the two germline ends.

Sequencing was carried out using sorted CD4+, CD8+, or CD8+CD57+ T cells (not recorded which) from PBMCs. The receptor comes from a human donor with aplastic anemia. The J gene is TRBJ1-6, the V gene TRBV5-8; D may be TRBD1 (5 bases). The CDR3 nucleotides read TGTGCCAGCAGCCCACGGGGCGCGCCATATAATTCACCCCTCCACTTT. Its translation is CASSPRGAPYNSPLHF.